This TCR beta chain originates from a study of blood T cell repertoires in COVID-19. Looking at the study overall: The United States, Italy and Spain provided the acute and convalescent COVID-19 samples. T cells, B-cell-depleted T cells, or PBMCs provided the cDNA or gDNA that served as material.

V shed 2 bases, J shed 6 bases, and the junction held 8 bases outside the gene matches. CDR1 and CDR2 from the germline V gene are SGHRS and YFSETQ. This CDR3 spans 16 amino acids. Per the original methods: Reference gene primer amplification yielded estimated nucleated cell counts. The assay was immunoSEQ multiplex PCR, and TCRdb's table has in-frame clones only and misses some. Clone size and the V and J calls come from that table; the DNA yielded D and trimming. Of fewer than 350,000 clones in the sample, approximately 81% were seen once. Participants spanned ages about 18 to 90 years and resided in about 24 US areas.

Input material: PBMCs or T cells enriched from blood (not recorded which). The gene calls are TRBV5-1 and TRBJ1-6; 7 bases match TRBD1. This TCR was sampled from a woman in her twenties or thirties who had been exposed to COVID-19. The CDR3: CASSLRDSGSNSPLHF. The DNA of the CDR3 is TGCGCCAGCAGCTTACGGGACAGTGGGTCTAATTCACCCCTCCACTTT. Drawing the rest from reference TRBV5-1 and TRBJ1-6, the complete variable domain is KAGVTQTPRYLIKTRGQQVTLSCSPISGHRSVSWYQQTPGQGLQFLFEYFSETQRNKGNFPGRFSGRQFSNSRSEMNVSTLELGDSALYLCASSLRDSGSNSPLHFGNGTRLTVT.